The next 27 T cell receptor beta chains were all read from a single sample in a study of blood T cells in healthy people across ages. Next came a second PCR, run for roughly 6 to 11 cycles, which used a sample-barcoded 5' primer along with a J-beta primer mix. TCRdb itself ran the 5' RACE reads through MiXCR, one entry per CDR3 protein. The repertoire holds more than 1,000,000 distinct CDR3 sequences, with approximately 26% as singletons. The sample also formed part of further work on T cells of mothers and their children.

The sequencing sample was made of blood. These receptors originate from a girl aged 2-15 years in good health.

In this sample, this clonotype turned up a few times. The chain is built from TRBV3-1 and TRBJ2-7, with a weak D call TRBD2 (5 bases). Trimming cost V 9 bases and J 4 bases, with 25 bases left between them. Germline V CDR1 and CDR2: LGHDT, YNNKEL (reference sequence). The CDR3 spans 16 residues. Here the CDR3 reads CASVLDLARVDYEQYF. The CDR3 region has the DNA TGTGCCAGTGTCCTGGACTTGGCAAGAGTTGATTACGAGCAGTACTTC.

CDR3 in DNA: TGCGCCAGCAGCTTGGCCGGGCTCGGGAGGGCTACAGATACGCAGTATTTT. Protein: CASSLAGLGRATDTQYF. The V and J genes are TRBV5-1 and TRBJ2-3, with 8 bases aligning to TRBD2. This CDR3 has 17 residues. V lost 0 bases and J lost 3; bases outside the gene matches: 9. The germline V gene encodes CDR1 SGHRS and CDR2 YFSETQ.

The sample holds a few counts of this clonotype. The chain couples TRBV25-1 to TRBJ2-5; 9 bases are shared with TRBD1. The length of the CDR3 is 14 residues. CDR1 and CDR2 from the germline V gene are MGHDK and SYGVNS. V was pared by 1 base and J by 5 bases, with 2 bases of the junction left unmatched. CDR3 nucleotides: TGTGCCAGCAGTGAATGGACAGGGGAGGAGACCCAGTACTTC. Translating it yields CASSEWTGEETQYF.

This clonotype turned up a few times. In DNA, the CDR3 is TGTGCCAGCAGCCCGGCCCTTTTTGGAAACACCATATATTTT. Translating it yields CASSPALFGNTIYF. The chain couples TRBV5-6 to TRBJ1-3; unclear D gene. Trimming pared 4 bases from V and 3 bases from J, leaving 11 bases between. From germline, CDR1 is SGHDT and CDR2 YYEEEE. This CDR3 contains 14 residues.

This chain's CDR3 is CSARDRGQRGLTYEQYF. The CDR3 DNA reads as TGCAGTGCTAGAGATCGTGGGCAGCGGGGGCTAACCTACGAGCAGTACTTC. The rearrangement joins TRBV20-1 to TRBJ2-5; 8 bases align to TRBD2. The tail of the sequence fits TRBJ2-7 better, so the J call may be wrong. The CDR3 covers 17 residues. Germline CDR1 and CDR2: DFQATT and SNEGSKA (reference sequence).

This sequence joins TRBV6-2 or TRBV6-3 and TRBJ2-7; possibly TRBD2 for D (6 bases). The CDR3 is made up of 13 amino acids. Between the trimmed V and J ends, which lost 7 bases and 0 bases, there was a span of 10 bases. In germline, CDR1 is MNHEY, CDR2 SVGEGT. This chain's CDR3 is CASKEGSSYEQYF. CDR3 sequence (DNA): TGTGCCAGCAAGGAGGGGAGCTCCTACGAGCAGTACTTC.

The chain uses TRBV29-1 and TRBJ2-5; D is ambiguous. Trimming left V 4 bases short and J 4 bases short, with 16 bases between. In germline, CDR1 is SQVTM, CDR2 ANQGSEA. There are 14 residues in the CDR3. CDR3 in amino acids: CSVGKGPRTETQYF. The CDR3 DNA sequence: TGCAGCGTTGGAAAGGGTCCCCGAACAGAGACCCAGTACTTC.

This clonotype was seen a handful of times. The chain uses TRBV29-1 and TRBJ2-5; the D is unclear. CDR3 length: 11 amino acids. CDR1 SQVTM and CDR2 ANQGSEA come from the germline V gene. Deletions cut 4 bases from V and 2 bases from J, with 5 bases between. The CDR3 DNA follows: TGCAGCGTTGTACAGCAAGAGACCCAGTACTTC. Protein: CSVVQQETQYF.

J is TRBJ2-1 and V is TRBV3-1; the D gene could be TRBD1 or TRBD2 (5 bases each). CDR3 length: 12 residues. Deletions cut 5 bases from V and 9 bases from J, with 11 bases between. Germline V gene lookup returns CDR1 LGHDT and CDR2 YNNKEL (reference sequence). CDR3 residues: CASSWEGTEQFF. For the CDR3, the DNA is TGTGCCAGCAGCTGGGAAGGGACTGAGCAGTTCTTC.

In its sample, this clonotype was seen a few times. This chain joins TRBV5-6 and TRBJ2-7; D ambiguous. CDR3 length: 14 amino acids. The V gene lost 0 bases and the J gene lost 6 bases, with 13 bases spanning the gap. CDR1 is SGHDT, CDR2 YYEEEE, per germline. CDR3 nucleotides: TGTGCCAGCAGCTTGGACAGTCGGTTGGGCGAGCAGTACTTC. Protein product: CASSLDSRLGEQYF.

The gene calls are TRBV28 and TRBJ2-1, with 15 bases identical to TRBD2. The CDR3 is 17 amino acids. The germline V gene has CDR1 MDHEN and CDR2 SYDVKM. Unmatched junction bases numbered 3, after V lost 6 bases and J lost 0 bases. DNA of the CDR3: TGTGCCAGCAGCCGGACTAGCGGGAGGGGCTCCTACAATGAGCAGTTCTTC. This sequence encodes CASSRTSGRGSYNEQFF.

This clonotype was observed a few times. At one of its ends the junction is not consistent with the germline gene, which may arise from a read error. The rearrangement links TRBV5-1 to TRBJ2-4, with D perhaps TRBD1 (5 bases). Germline CDR1 is SGHRS and CDR2 is YFSETQ. CDR3 size: 14 residues. The CDR3 protein is CASSLEGQGSASDF. The CDR3 region has the DNA TGCGCCAGCAGCTTGGAAGGTCAGGGTTCGGCGTCTGACTTC.

The V gene is TRBV7-2, the J gene TRBJ2-1; 9 bases agree with TRBD2. Germline V gene data show CDR1 as SGHTA and CDR2 as FQGNSA. The V segment lost 5 bases and the J segment 10 bases; nucleotides outside the gene matches: 6. The CDR3 length is 13 residues. The CDR3 protein is CASSAVAGDEQFF. The CDR3 DNA follows: TGTGCCAGCAGCGCAGTAGCGGGAGACGAGCAGTTCTTC.

This clonotype has only a few counts. This could be a read error, since a much larger clone is one nucleotide away. The chain joins TRBV20-1 to TRBJ1-6, with D maybe TRBD1 (6 bases). CDR1 DFQATT and CDR2 SNEGSKA come from the germline V gene (reference sequence). The CDR3 totals 16 residues. The CDR3 protein is CNARGDNLGLTSPLHF. CDR3 DNA sequence: TGCAATGCTAGAGGGGACAACCTGGGCTTGACTTCACCCCTCCACTTT.

V usage is TRBV7-6 and J usage is TRBJ1-1; a possible D gene is TRBD1 (6 bases). V shed 0 bases and J shed 1 base, with 12 bases lying between them. The CDR3 spans 16 residues. Germline CDR1 reads SGHVS; CDR2 reads FNYEAQ. The CDR3 DNA sequence: TGTGCCAGCAGCTTAGCTTTGGGGGCGGGGAACACTGAAGCTTTCTTT. It codes for CASSLALGAGNTEAFF.

The chain combines TRBV28 with TRBJ2-5; TRBD1 aligns across 7 bases. V shed 6 bases, J shed 5 bases, and the junction held 9 bases outside the gene matches. Germline V CDR1 and CDR2: MDHEN, SYDVKM. This CDR3 region has 14 residues. CDR3 sequence reads: CASSPNRGMETQYF. In DNA, the CDR3 is TGTGCCAGCAGCCCCAACAGGGGCATGGAGACCCAGTACTTC.

This clonotype has only a few counts. The chain is built from TRBV11-3 and TRBJ2-5; 7 bases map to TRBD1. Germline V gives CDR1 SGHNT, CDR2 YENEEA. The CDR3 has 17 residues. V gave up 4 bases and J gave up 5 bases; unmatched junction bases: 16. In nucleotides, the CDR3 is TGTGCCAGCAGCTCCGCCGACAGGGTTTTGCGTGGGGAGACCCAGTACTTC. Protein sequence: CASSSADRVLRGETQYF.

In its sample, this clonotype was seen many times. The chain has TRBV18 and TRBJ2-7, with a possible D match to TRBD1 (6 bases). Germline-derived CDR1 and CDR2 are KGHSH and LQKENI. With 8 bases removed from V and 3 bases from J, the gap between germline ends came to 17 bases. The CDR3 covers 14 residues. The DNA of the CDR3 is TGTGCCAGCCCGAAAAAAGGACAGAACTACGAGCAGTACTTC. It codes for CASPKKGQNYEQYF.

This clonotype was counted at least ten times. The chain is built from TRBV2 and TRBJ2-1; 8 nucleotides align to TRBD2. J gave up 6 bases and V 4 bases, and 14 bases lay outside the gene matches. The CDR3 totals 17 residues. Germline CDR1 and CDR2: SNHLY and FYNNEI. CDR3 sequence (DNA): TGTGCCAGCAGTGGATATGAGAGTAGCGGGATGGGCAATGAGCAGTTCTTC. It codes for CASSGYESSGMGNEQFF.

The genes are TRBV28 and TRBJ2-5, with TRBD2 identical over 10 bases. With V trimmed by 5 bases and J by 5 bases, 14 bases remained unmatched. This CDR3 region has 17 residues. In germline, CDR1 is MDHEN, CDR2 SYDVKM. The DNA for the CDR3 is TGTGCCAGCAGTCCGAACCGAAGACTAGCGGGCCTGGAGACCCAGTACTTC. This encodes CASSPNRRLAGLETQYF.

The chain has TRBV12-3 or TRBV12-4 and TRBJ1-1; 8 bases fit TRBD1. With 6 bases clipped from V and 7 bases from J, the junction kept 7 bases outside the gene matches. The CDR3 is 13 residues long. The CDR3 sequence: CASSGQGSHEAFF. The CDR3 DNA is TGTGCCAGCAGCGGACAGGGATCTCATGAAGCTTTCTTT.

The chain combines TRBV29-1 with TRBJ1-3, with TRBD1 identical over 7 bases. The CDR3 covers 13 residues. Losses at the gene ends were 4 bases for V and 0 bases for J; bases not matched to a gene: 0. Per germline, CDR1 SQVTM and CDR2 ANQGSEA. CDR3 sequence (DNA): TGCAGCGTTGGGGACAGCTCTGGAAACACCATATATTTT. Its translation: CSVGDSSGNTIYF.

As DNA, the CDR3 is TGTGCCAGCAGTTACCAACATGAGTTATTAACTGCTGAAGCTTTCTTT. Encoded protein: CASSYQHELLTAEAFF. V and J are TRBV27 and TRBJ1-1; D unresolved. This CDR3 comprises 16 residues. Trimming took 4 bases from V and 6 from J, leaving 21 bases between them. Per germline, CDR1 MNHEY and CDR2 SMNVEV (reference sequence).

This clonotype was picked up a small number of times. This chain joins TRBV9 and TRBJ1-1; D remains ambiguous. The V and J ends lost 4 bases and 0 bases respectively, with 16 bases between them. Germline CDR1 reads SGDLS; CDR2 reads YYNGEE. This CDR3 spans 16 amino acids. In DNA, the CDR3 is TGTGCCAGCAGCACCGCAGCCGGGTCCGTGAACACTGAAGCTTTCTTT. This encodes CASSTAAGSVNTEAFF.

This clonotype was detected only a few times. CDR3 DNA sequence: TGTGCCAGCAGTCCCACCGGGACAGGAGCGAGAGAGACCCAGTACTTC. It translates to CASSPTGTGARETQYF. This chain connects TRBV28 to TRBJ2-5; 8 nucleotides agree with TRBD1. Unmatched junction bases numbered 12, after V lost 5 bases and J lost 4 bases. The germline gives CDR1 MDHEN, CDR2 SYDVKM. The CDR3 extends over 16 amino acids.

This clonotype was picked up a small number of times. V is TRBV4-1 and J is TRBJ2-5; D is perhaps TRBD1 (5 bases). The V gene lost 3 bases and the J gene lost 5 bases, with 13 bases spanning the gap. This CDR3 is built from 14 residues. CDR1 is MGHRA and CDR2 is YSYEKL in the germline V gene. CDR3 region: CASSQDNSEETQYF. The CDR3 coding sequence is TGCGCCAGCAGCCAGGACAACTCAGAGGAGACCCAGTACTTC.

This chain links TRBV5-1 with TRBJ1-1, with D perhaps TRBD1 (5 bases). The germline V and J ends were trimmed by 5 bases and 1 base, with 15 bases remaining between them. This CDR3 is 15 amino acids long. Germline-derived CDR1 and CDR2 are SGHRS and YFSETQ. CDR3: CASSQGEGPNTEAFF. The CDR3, as DNA: TGCGCCAGCAGTCAAGGGGAGGGCCCGAACACTGAAGCTTTCTTT.